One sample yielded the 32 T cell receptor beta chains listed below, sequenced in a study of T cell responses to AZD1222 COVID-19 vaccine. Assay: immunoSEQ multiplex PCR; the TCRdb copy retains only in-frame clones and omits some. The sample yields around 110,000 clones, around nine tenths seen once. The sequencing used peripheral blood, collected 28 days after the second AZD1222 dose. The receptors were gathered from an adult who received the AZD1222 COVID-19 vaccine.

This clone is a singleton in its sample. CDR3 sequence: CASSSVDRYYEQYF. CDR3 coding DNA: TGTGCCAGCAGCTCCGTGGACAGGTACTACGAGCAGTACTTC. This chain joins TRBV5-4 and TRBJ2-7; TRBD1 matches at 7 bases. Trimming took 3 bases from V and 3 from J; bases not matched to a gene: 6. This CDR3 spans 14 amino acids. Germline V gives CDR1 SGHNT, CDR2 YYREEE (reference sequence).

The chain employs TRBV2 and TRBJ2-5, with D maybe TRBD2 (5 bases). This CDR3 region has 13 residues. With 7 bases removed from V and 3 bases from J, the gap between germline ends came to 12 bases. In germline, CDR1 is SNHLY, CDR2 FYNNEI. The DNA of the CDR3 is TGTGCCAGCAAAGACGGGAATAAAGAGACCCAGTACTTC. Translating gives CASKDGNKETQYF.

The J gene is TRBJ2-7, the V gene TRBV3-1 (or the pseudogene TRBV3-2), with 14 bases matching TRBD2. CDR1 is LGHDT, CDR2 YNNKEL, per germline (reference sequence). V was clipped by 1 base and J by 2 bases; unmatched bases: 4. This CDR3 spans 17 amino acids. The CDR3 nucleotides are TGTGCCAGCAGCCAAGGGGGACTAGCGGGGGCCCCCTACGAGCAGTACTTC. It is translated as CASSQGGLAGAPYEQYF.

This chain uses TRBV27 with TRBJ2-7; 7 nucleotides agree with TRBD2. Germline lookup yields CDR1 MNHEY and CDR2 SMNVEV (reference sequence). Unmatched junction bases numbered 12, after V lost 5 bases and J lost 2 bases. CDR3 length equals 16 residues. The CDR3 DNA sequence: TGTGCCAGCAGTGTCTACAGAGCCGGGACTACCTACGAGCAGTACTTC. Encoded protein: CASSVYRAGTTYEQYF.

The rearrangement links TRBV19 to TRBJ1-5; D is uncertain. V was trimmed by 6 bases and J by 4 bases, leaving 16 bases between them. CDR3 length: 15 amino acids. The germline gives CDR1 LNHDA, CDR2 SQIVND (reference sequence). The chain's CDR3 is CASRPSSSQNQPQHF. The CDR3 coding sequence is TGTGCCAGTAGACCTAGTAGCAGCCAGAATCAGCCCCAGCATTTT.

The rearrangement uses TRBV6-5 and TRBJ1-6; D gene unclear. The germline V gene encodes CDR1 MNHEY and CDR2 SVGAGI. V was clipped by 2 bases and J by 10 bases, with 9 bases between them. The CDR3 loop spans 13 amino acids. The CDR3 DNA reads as TGTGCCAGCAGTTACCTGGAGGAATCACCCCTCCACTTT. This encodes CASSYLEESPLHF.

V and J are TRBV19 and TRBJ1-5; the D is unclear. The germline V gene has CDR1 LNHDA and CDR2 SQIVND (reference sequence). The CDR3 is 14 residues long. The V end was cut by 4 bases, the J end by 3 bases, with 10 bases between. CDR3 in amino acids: CASSRLDYNQPQHF. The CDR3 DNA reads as TGTGCCAGTAGTAGGCTAGACTACAATCAGCCCCAGCATTTT.

The CDR3 here is CATSDPGDGNQPQHF. The CDR3 DNA reads as TGTGCCACCAGTGATCCAGGAGATGGCAATCAGCCCCAGCATTTT. The chain links TRBV24-1 to TRBJ1-5; no definite D call. The CDR3 spans 15 residues. Germline V lookup: CDR1 KGHDR, CDR2 SFDVKD. The ends were cut back, 3 bases at V and 2 bases at J, with 10 bases in the middle.

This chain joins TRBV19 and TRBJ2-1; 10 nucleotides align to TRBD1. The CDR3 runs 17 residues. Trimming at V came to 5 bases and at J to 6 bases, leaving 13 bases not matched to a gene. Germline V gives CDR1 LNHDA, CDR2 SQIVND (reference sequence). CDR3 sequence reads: CASSPTLGTGVLNEQFF. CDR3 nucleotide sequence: TGTGCCAGTAGTCCGACTTTGGGGACAGGGGTCCTCAATGAGCAGTTCTTC.

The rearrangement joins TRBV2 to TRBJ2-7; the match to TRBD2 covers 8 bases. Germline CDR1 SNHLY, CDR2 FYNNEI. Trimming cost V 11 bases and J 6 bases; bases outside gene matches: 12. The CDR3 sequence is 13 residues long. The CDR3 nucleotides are TGTGCCTCCCTGGGAGCGGGAGATCGCGAGCAGTACTTC. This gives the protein CASLGAGDREQYF. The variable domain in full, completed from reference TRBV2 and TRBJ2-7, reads EPEVTQTPSHQVTQMGQEVILRCVPISNHLYFYWYRQILGQKVEFLVSFYNNEISEKSEIFDDQFSVERPDGSNFTLKIRSTKLEDSAMYFCASLGAGDREQYFGPGTRLTVT.

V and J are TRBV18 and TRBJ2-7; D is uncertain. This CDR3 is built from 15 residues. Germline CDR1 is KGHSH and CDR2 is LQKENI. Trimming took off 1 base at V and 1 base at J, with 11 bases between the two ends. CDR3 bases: TGTGCCAGCTCACCACTACAAGGGTTGTCCTACGAGCAGTACTTC. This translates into CASSPLQGLSYEQYF.

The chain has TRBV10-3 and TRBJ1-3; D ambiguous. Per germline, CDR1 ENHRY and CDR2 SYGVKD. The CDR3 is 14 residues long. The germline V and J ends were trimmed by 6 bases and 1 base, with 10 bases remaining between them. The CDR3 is CAISVVSSGNTIYF. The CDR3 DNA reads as TGTGCCATCAGCGTGGTTTCTTCTGGAAACACCATATATTTT.

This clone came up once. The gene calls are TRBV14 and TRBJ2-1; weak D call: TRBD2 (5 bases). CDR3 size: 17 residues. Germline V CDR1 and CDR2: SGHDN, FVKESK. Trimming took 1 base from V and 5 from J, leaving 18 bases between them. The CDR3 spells CASSQVSPTGTNNEQFF. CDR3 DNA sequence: TGTGCCAGCAGCCAAGTTTCTCCCACGGGAACCAACAATGAGCAGTTCTTC.

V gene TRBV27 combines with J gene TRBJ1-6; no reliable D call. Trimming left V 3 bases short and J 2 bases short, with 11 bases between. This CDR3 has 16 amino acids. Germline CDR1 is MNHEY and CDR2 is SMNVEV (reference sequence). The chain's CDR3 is CASSFLGKTYNSPLHF. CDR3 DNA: TGTGCCAGCAGTTTTCTGGGGAAGACCTATAATTCACCCCTCCACTTT.

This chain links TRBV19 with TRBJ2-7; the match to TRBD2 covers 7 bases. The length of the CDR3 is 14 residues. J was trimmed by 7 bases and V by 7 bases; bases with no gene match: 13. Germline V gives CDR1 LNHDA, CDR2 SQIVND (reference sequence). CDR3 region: CASTDQGGPGEQYF. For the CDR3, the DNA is TGTGCCAGTACCGACCAGGGAGGGCCAGGGGAGCAGTACTTC. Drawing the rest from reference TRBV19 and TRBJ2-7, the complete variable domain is DGGITQSPKYLFRKEGQNVTLSCEQNLNHDAMYWYRQDPGQGLRLIYYSQIVNDFQKGDIAEGYSVSREKKESFPLTVTSAQKNPTAFYLCASTDQGGPGEQYFGPGTRLTVT.

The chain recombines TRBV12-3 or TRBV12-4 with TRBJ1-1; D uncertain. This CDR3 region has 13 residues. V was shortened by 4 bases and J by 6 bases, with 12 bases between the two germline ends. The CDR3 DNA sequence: TGTGCCAGCAGTTCCGGAGGGTGGGCTGAAGCTTTCTTT. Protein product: CASSSGGWAEAFF.

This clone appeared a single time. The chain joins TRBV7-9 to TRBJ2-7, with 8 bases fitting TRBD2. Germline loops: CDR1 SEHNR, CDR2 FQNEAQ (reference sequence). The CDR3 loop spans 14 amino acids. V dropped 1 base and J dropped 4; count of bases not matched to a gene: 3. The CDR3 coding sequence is TGTGCCAGCAGCTTAGGACTAGCGCAGTACGAGCAGTACTTC. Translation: CASSLGLAQYEQYF.

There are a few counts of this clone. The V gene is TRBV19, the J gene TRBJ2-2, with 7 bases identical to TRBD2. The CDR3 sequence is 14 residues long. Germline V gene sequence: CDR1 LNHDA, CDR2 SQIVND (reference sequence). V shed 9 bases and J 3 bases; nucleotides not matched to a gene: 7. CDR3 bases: TGTGCCAGCGCCCTGGGAGGGGACACCGGGGAGCTGTTTTTT. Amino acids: CASALGGDTGELFF.

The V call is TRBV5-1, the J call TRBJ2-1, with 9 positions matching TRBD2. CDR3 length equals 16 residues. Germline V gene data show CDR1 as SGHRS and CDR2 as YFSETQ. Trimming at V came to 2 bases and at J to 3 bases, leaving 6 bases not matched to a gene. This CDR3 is CASSFRASGIYNEQFF. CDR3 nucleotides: TGCGCCAGCAGCTTCAGGGCTAGCGGGATCTACAATGAGCAGTTCTTC.

CDR3 protein: CASSPRYGPNEQYF. The CDR3 DNA sequence: TGTGCCAGCAGCCCCCGCTACGGACCGAACGAGCAGTACTTC. The chain joins TRBV27 to TRBJ2-7; D call uncertain. Germline lookup yields CDR1 MNHEY and CDR2 SMNVEV (reference sequence). Trimming removed 6 bases at V and 5 bases at J, with 17 bases between. The CDR3 covers 14 residues.

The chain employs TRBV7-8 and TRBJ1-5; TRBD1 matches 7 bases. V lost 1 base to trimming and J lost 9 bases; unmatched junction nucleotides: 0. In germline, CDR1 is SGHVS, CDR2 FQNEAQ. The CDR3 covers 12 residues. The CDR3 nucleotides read TGTGCCAGCAGCTTAGACAGGGGGCCCCAGCATTTT. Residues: CASSLDRGPQHF.

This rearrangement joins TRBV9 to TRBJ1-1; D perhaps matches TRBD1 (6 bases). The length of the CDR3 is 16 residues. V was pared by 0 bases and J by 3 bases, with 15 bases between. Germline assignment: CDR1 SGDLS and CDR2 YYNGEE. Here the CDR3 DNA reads TGTGCCAGCAGCGTAGGGCCGGGGGGCTTGCACACTGAAGCTTTCTTT. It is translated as CASSVGPGGLHTEAFF.

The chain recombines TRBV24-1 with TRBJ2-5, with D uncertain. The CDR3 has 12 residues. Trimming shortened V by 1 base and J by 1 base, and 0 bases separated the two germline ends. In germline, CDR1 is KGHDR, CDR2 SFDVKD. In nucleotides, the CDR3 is TGTGCCACCAGTGATTTCCAAGAGACCCAGTACTTC. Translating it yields CATSDFQETQYF.

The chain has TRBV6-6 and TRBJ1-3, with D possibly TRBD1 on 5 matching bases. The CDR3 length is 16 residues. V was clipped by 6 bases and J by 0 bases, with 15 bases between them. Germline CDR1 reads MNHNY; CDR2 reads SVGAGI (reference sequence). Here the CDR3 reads CASSLLGRASGNTIYF. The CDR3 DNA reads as TGTGCCAGCAGCCTCTTGGGACGGGCCTCTGGAAACACCATATATTTT.

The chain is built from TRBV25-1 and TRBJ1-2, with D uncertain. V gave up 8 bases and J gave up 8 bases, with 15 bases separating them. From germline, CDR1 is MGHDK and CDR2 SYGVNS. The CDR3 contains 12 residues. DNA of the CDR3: TGTGCCAGCCACGAGGTTATGGGAGGCTACACCTTC. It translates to CASHEVMGGYTF.

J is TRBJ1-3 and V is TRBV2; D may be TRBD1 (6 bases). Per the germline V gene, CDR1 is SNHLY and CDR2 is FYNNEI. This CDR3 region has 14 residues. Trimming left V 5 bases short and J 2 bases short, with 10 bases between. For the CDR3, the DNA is TGTGCCAGCAGTCCAGGGGAGGCTGGAAACACCATATATTTT. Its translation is CASSPGEAGNTIYF.

DNA for the CDR3: TGTGCCAGCAGTGAAACTCTGGCAGTTCAGCCCCAGCATTTT. Its protein is CASSETLAVQPQHF. The chain employs TRBV6-1 and TRBJ1-5; D unclear. There are 14 residues in the CDR3. Trimming took 2 bases from V and 6 from J, leaving 11 bases between them. Germline V gene sequence: CDR1 MNHNS, CDR2 SASEGT.

CDR3 DNA: TGTGCCAGCAGCCAAGGGGGAGGGAAGGCTTTCTTT. This encodes CASSQGGGKAFF. This chain connects TRBV3-1 (or the pseudogene TRBV3-2) to TRBJ1-1; D remains unclear. Trimming took off 1 base at V and 11 bases at J, with 11 bases between the two ends. This CDR3 spans 12 amino acids. Germline lookup yields CDR1 LGHDT and CDR2 YNNKEL (reference sequence).

The CDR3 sequence is CASALAGQETQYF. CDR3 nucleotide sequence: TGTGCCAGTGCCCTAGCGGGGCAAGAGACCCAGTACTTC. The V call is TRBV6-6, the J call TRBJ2-5, with 9 bases that match TRBD2. From germline, CDR1 is MNHNY and CDR2 SVGAGI (reference sequence). V was pared by 9 bases and J by 2 bases, with 4 bases of the junction left unmatched. The CDR3 totals 13 residues.

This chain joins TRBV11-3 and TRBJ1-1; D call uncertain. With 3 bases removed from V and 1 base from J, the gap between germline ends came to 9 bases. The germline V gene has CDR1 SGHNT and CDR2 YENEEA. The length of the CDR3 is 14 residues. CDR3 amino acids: CASSLGFQNTEAFF. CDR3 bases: TGTGCCAGCAGCTTGGGATTTCAGAACACTGAAGCTTTCTTT.

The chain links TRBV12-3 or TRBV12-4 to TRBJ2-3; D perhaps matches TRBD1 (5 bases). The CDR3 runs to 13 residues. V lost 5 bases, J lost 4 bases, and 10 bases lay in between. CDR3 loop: CASSHKGADTQYF. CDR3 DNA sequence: TGTGCCAGCAGTCACAAAGGGGCAGATACGCAGTATTTT.

CDR3 residues: CASSPPTSSGEKLFF. The CDR3, as DNA: TGTGCCAGCTCACCACCGACATCCTCGGGTGAAAAACTGTTTTTT. The rearrangement links TRBV18 to TRBJ1-4; D is undetermined. This CDR3 is 15 amino acids long. CDR1 and CDR2 from the germline V gene are KGHSH and LQKENI. Trimming removed 0 bases from V and 7 bases from J, with 12 bases in between.